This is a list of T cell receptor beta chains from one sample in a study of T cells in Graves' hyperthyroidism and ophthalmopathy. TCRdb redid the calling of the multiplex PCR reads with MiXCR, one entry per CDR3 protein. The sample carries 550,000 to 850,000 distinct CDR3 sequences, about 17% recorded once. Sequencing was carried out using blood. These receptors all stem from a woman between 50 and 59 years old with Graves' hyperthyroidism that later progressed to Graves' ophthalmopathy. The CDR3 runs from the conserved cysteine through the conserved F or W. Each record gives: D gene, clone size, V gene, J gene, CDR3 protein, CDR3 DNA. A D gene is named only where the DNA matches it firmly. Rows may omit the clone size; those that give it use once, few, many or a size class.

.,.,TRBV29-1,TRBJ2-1,CSVVDTSGRSSYNEQFF,TGCAGCGTTGTTGACACCTCGGGCAGGAGCTCCTACAATGAGCAGTTCTTC
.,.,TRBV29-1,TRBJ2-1,CSIRPYNEQFF,TGCAGCATCCGGCCCTACAATGAGCAGTTCTTC
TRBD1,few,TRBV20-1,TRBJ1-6,CSARTGTEGDYNSPLHF,TGCAGTGCTAGAACCGGGACAGAGGGAGATTATAATTCACCCCTCCACTTT
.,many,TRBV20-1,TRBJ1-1,CSARDDGAEAFF,TGCAGTGCTAGAGACGATGGTGCTGAAGCTTTCTTT
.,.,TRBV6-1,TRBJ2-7,CASSEAAIERGEQYF,TGTGCCAGCAGTGAAGCGGCGATCGAAAGAGGCGAGCAGTACTTC
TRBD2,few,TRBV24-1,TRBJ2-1,CATSDAGTSGVNEQFF,TGTGCCACCAGTGATGCAGGGACTAGCGGGGTGAATGAGCAGTTCTTC
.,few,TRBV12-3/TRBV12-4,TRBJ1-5,CASSSLGGQPQHF,TGTGCCAGCAGTTCCTTGGGGGGGCAGCCCCAGCATTTT
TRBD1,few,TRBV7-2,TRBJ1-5,CASSPRTGNVNQPQHF,TGTGCCAGCAGCCCTCGGACAGGGAATGTCAATCAGCCCCAGCATTTT
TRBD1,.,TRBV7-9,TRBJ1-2,CASSAFRDRFFYGYTF,TGTGCCAGCAGCGCCTTCCGGGACAGGTTCTTCTATGGCTACACCTTC
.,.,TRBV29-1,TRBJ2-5,CSVAEVEETQYF,TGCAGCGTTGCGGAGGTGGAAGAGACCCAGTACTTC
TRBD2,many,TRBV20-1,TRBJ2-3,CSARDLAGGVTDTQYF,TGCAGTGCTAGAGATTTGGCGGGGGGCGTAACAGATACGCAGTATTTT
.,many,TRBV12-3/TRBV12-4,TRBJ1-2,CASSFLGGSYGYTF,TGTGCCAGCAGTTTTTTGGGGGGCAGCTATGGCTACACCTTC
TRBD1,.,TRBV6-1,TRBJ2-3,CASSEVMDSRGLDTQYF,TGTGCCAGCAGTGAAGTAATGGACTCGAGGGGGCTAGATACGCAGTATTTT
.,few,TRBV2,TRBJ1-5,CASSDNRPSNQPQHF,TGTGCCAGCAGTGACAACAGGCCTAGCAATCAGCCCCAGCATTTT
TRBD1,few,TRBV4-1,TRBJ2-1,CASSHIQGASDNEQFF,TGCGCCAGCAGCCATATACAGGGGGCCTCAGACAATGAGCAGTTCTTC
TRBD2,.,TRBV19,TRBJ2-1,CASSQEEGGYNEQFF,TGTGCCAGTAGTCAGGAGGAGGGAGGGTACAATGAGCAGTTCTTC
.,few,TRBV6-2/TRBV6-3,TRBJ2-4,CASSYLLAQGDTIQYF,TGTGCCAGCAGTTACCTCCTAGCGCAGGGAGATACCATTCAGTACTTC
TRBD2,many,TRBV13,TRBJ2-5,CASSVRTSGETQYF,TGTGCCAGCAGCGTTCGGACTAGCGGGGAGACCCAGTACTTC